Each of the 17 T cell receptor beta chains below was sequenced from the same sample in a study of glioma-infiltrating T cells after dendritic cell vaccination. Sequenced by immunoSEQ multiplex PCR; TCRdb stores in-frame clones only, minus some. The data show fewer than 85,000 clones, with under 90% seen just once and roughly 7.7% held by the top ten. The input for sequencing was blood, taken before dendritic cell vaccination. The receptors here all came from a human donor with glioblastoma.

The V and J genes are TRBV29-1 and TRBJ2-3; D is possibly TRBD1 (6 bases). This CDR3 has 16 residues. The V and J ends lost 7 bases and 2 bases respectively, with 22 bases between them. Germline loops: CDR1 SQVTM, CDR2 ANQGSEA. The CDR3 DNA follows: TGCAGCGCAAACCCCGATGTAGGGGACATCACAGATACGCAGTATTTT. This gives the protein CSANPDVGDITDTQYF.

This clone was counted at least ten times. V usage is TRBV10-3 and J usage is TRBJ1-1, with 8 bases fitting TRBD1. Germline values: CDR1 ENHRY, CDR2 SYGVKD. J lost 3 bases, V lost 6 bases, and 9 bases had no gene match. This CDR3 is built from 15 residues. The CDR3 loop is CAISLSGGQDTEAFF. In DNA form, the CDR3 reads TGTGCCATCAGCCTTTCAGGGGGCCAGGACACTGAAGCTTTCTTT.

The rearrangement uses TRBV4-1 and TRBJ1-5; 8 positions match TRBD1. V dropped 0 bases and J dropped 4; count of bases not matched to a gene: 8. Germline loops: CDR1 MGHRA, CDR2 YSYEKL. This CDR3 is built from 17 residues. In DNA, the CDR3 is TGCGCCAGCAGCCAAGACCCACCCGGGACAGGTAATCAGCCCCAGCATTTT. This encodes CASSQDPPGTGNQPQHF.

The V gene is TRBV10-3, the J gene TRBJ1-3; D is uncertain. The germline gives CDR1 ENHRY, CDR2 SYGVKD. Between the trimmed V and J ends, which lost 7 bases and 2 bases, there was a span of 9 bases. This CDR3 region has 13 residues. The CDR3 reads CAINSGTGNTIYF. In DNA form, the CDR3 reads TGTGCCATCAATTCAGGTACTGGAAACACCATATATTTT.

V is TRBV7-9 and J is TRBJ1-1, with 10 nucleotides matching TRBD1. The CDR3 spans 14 residues. Trimming took 3 bases from V and 5 from J; bases not matched to a gene: 3. The germline V gene has CDR1 SEHNR and CDR2 FQNEAQ (reference sequence). The DNA of the CDR3 is TGTGCCAGCAGCTTGGGGGGACAGGGGACTGAAGCTTTCTTT. Amino acid sequence: CASSLGGQGTEAFF.

The sample holds many counts of this clone. The J gene is TRBJ1-6, the V gene TRBV27; TRBD1 is a possible D gene (5 bases). The CDR3 is 14 amino acids. Germline CDR1 is MNHEY and CDR2 is SMNVEV (reference sequence). Trimming removed 2 bases from V and 9 bases from J, with 11 bases in between. The CDR3 is CASSLPGLSSPLHF. CDR3 DNA sequence: TGTGCCAGCAGTTTACCAGGGCTCTCTTCACCCCTCCACTTT.

This chain uses TRBV19 with TRBJ1-1; D perhaps matches TRBD1 (5 bases). This CDR3 contains 12 residues. V was clipped by 5 bases and J by 3 bases, with 7 bases between them. CDR1 LNHDA and CDR2 SQIVND come from the germline V gene (reference sequence). As DNA, the CDR3 is TGTGCCAGTAGTCTCAGGGACACTGAAGCTTTCTTT. Protein sequence: CASSLRDTEAFF.

For this clone: The junction and the germline gene differ at one end; a read error may be behind it. The chain uses TRBV7-9 and TRBJ2-1, with D perhaps TRBD2 (6 bases). The CDR3 is made up of 15 amino acids. Per germline, CDR1 SEHNR and CDR2 FQNEAQ (reference sequence). The CDR3 DNA sequence: TGTGCCCGCAGCCGAGCCGACCGGGAGTACAATGAGCAGTTCTTC. Its protein product is CARSRADREYNEQFF.

The V call is TRBV9, the J call TRBJ2-2; TRBD1 matches at 7 bases. Germline CDR1 SGDLS, CDR2 YYNGEE. V lost 3 bases to trimming and J lost 8 bases; unmatched junction nucleotides: 4. This CDR3 comprises 13 residues. CDR3 bases: TGTGCCAGCAGCGGATTGACAGGGGGGGAGCTGTTTTTT. It codes for CASSGLTGGELFF.

The rearrangement uses TRBV19 and TRBJ1-6, with 7 bases identical to TRBD1. The germline V gene encodes CDR1 LNHDA and CDR2 SQIVND (reference sequence). The CDR3 spans 16 residues. V lost 5 bases and J lost 8; bases outside the gene matches: 12. This CDR3 is CASSLDRRNPDSPLHF. The DNA of the CDR3 is TGTGCCAGTAGTTTGGACAGGAGAAACCCCGATTCACCCCTCCACTTT.

This clone was seen a handful of times. The chain links TRBV4-1 to TRBJ2-7; possibly TRBD2 for D (5 bases). Trimming took 6 bases from V and 2 from J, leaving 11 bases between them. The CDR3 totals 13 residues. Germline loops: CDR1 MGHRA, CDR2 YSYEKL. The CDR3: CASRSDGTYEQYF. CDR3 sequence (DNA): TGCGCCAGCAGGTCGGACGGGACCTACGAGCAGTACTTC.

This clone was seen a few times. The chain uses TRBV25-1 and TRBJ1-6; D perhaps matches TRBD1 (5 bases). Germline CDR1 reads MGHDK; CDR2 reads SYGVNS. V lost 1 base and J lost 6, with 16 bases in between. The CDR3 totals 17 residues. CDR3 amino acids: CASSELVPRQSNSPLHF. In DNA, the CDR3 is TGTGCCAGCAGTGAATTAGTCCCGAGACAGAGTAATTCACCCCTCCACTTT.

The chain combines TRBV5-4 with TRBJ1-1; possibly TRBD1 for D (6 bases). Trimming stripped 4 bases from V and 1 base from J, with 17 bases between. Germline V gene lookup returns CDR1 SGHNT and CDR2 YYREEE (reference sequence). The CDR3 totals 16 residues. This CDR3 is CASSPGGGSTNTEAFF. In DNA form, the CDR3 reads TGTGCCAGCAGCCCAGGTGGGGGCTCTACGAACACTGAAGCTTTCTTT.

This chain connects TRBV14 to TRBJ1-1; the D gene is possibly TRBD1 (5 bases). Germline V gene data show CDR1 as SGHDN and CDR2 as FVKESK. The CDR3 covers 14 residues. Trimming cost V 4 bases and J 2 bases, with 11 bases left between them. CDR3 in DNA: TGTGCCAGCAGCCCACTACAGGTTAACACTGAAGCTTTCTTT. It yields the protein CASSPLQVNTEAFF.

The J gene is TRBJ2-1, the V gene TRBV7-3; D possibly corresponds to TRBD2 (6 bases). The CDR3 runs 14 residues. From germline, CDR1 is SGHTA and CDR2 FQGTGA. V lost 5 bases to trimming and J lost 3 bases, with 11 bases between them. DNA of the CDR3: TGTGCCAGCAGCGCACGACTAGGCTACAATGAGCAGTTCTTC. It translates to CASSARLGYNEQFF.

With respect to this clone: A junction end diverges from the germline sequence, so it may reflect a read error. The chain joins TRBV7-7 to TRBJ2-1, with 13 nucleotides matching TRBD2. From germline, CDR1 is SSHAT and CDR2 FNYEAQ (reference sequence). This CDR3 has 16 amino acids. The CDR3 sequence: CASSSRLAGGKNEQFF. CDR3 coding DNA: TGTGCTAGCAGCTCAAGACTAGCGGGGGGTAAGAATGAGCAGTTCTTC.

The chain recombines TRBV6-1 with TRBJ2-2, with a weak D call TRBD1 (6 bases). Germline V gene data show CDR1 as MNHNS and CDR2 as SASEGT. Trimming took 5 bases from V and 2 from J, leaving 12 bases between them. This CDR3 contains 15 residues. This chain's CDR3 is CASSFLDRNTGELFF. CDR3 DNA sequence: TGTGCCAGCAGTTTCTTGGACAGAAACACCGGGGAGCTGTTTTTT.